This TCR beta chain is from a study of T cell responses to AZD1222 COVID-19 vaccine. Assay used: immunoSEQ multiplex PCR; TCRdb lists only in-frame clones, some missing. The table lists around 130,000 clones, approximately 90% of them singletons. The germline V gene encodes CDR1 SNHLY and CDR2 FYNNEI. CDR3 length: 15 amino acids. Trimming at V came to 7 bases and at J to 5 bases, leaving 13 bases not matched to a gene. The sequencing used peripheral blood, collected 28 days after the second AZD1222 dose. This chain joins TRBV2 and TRBJ2-5; 7 bases are a match to TRBD2. This clonotype originated in an adult who received the AZD1222 COVID-19 vaccine. This chain's CDR3 is CASIRAGPARETQYF. Written as DNA, the CDR3 is TGTGCCAGCATACGAGCGGGACCCGCTCGGGAGACCCAGTACTTC.